This TCR beta chain was obtained from a study of identical twins. General study findings and limits: Diverse VJ usage suggested most zero-insertion clonotypes were not invariant T cells. Donors were not followed over many years; analysis was cross-sectional.

TCRdb reprocessed the 5' RACE reads with MiXCR, giving one entry per CDR3 protein. The sample contains approximately 700,000 distinct CDR3 sequences, approximately 6% of which appear only once. The CDR3 contains 14 residues. V lost 2 bases and J lost 6, with 10 bases in between. CDR1 and CDR2 from the germline V gene are LNHDA and SQIVND (reference sequence). Healthy Caucasians alone served as donors. Worth noting for this clonotype: What it recognizes is unknown.

The chain carries TRBV19 and TRBJ2-2; D may be TRBD2 (5 bases). Source material: naive T cells sorted from blood. The TCR was taken from a man aged 18 to 30 in good health. The CDR3 bases are TGTGCCAGTAGTATATTAGGAGGCGCCGGGGAGCTGTTTTTT. This gives the protein CASSILGGAGELFF. Complete variable domain (other parts from reference TRBV19 and TRBJ2-2): DGGITQSPKYLFRKEGQNVTLSCEQNLNHDAMYWYRQDPGQGLRLIYYSQIVNDFQKGDIAEGYSVSREKKESFPLTVTSAQKNPTAFYLCASSILGGAGELFFGEGSRLTVL.